This TCR beta chain was sequenced for a study of identical twins. Study outcomes and limitations: The degree of excess twin sharing was weaker in beta out-of-frame sequences. Out-of-frame alpha sequences that twins shared showed excess low generation probability. It was cross-sectional statistical analysis, not following the same donors, that the conclusions relied on.

TCRdb re-analysed the 5' RACE reads in MiXCR, keeping a single row per CDR3 protein. The repertoire includes some 500,000 distinct CDR3 sequences, approximately 14% of them detected once, and 0.8% to 1% sits in the top ten. This clonotype was detected only a few times. Its antigen is currently unknown. Germline V gene sequence: CDR1 SGHKS, CDR2 YYEKEE (reference sequence). This CDR3 spans 15 amino acids. V shed 4 bases, J shed 7 bases, and the junction held 9 bases outside the gene matches. A further study also used this sample, focusing on yellow fever vaccine responses in identical twins.

The sequence derives from a woman aged 18-35 years in good health. The specimen was CD4+ T cells sorted from blood. V usage is TRBV5-5 and J usage is TRBJ2-7, with 12 bases matching TRBD1. The CDR3 DNA is TGTGCCAGCAGCCAACCGGGACAGGGGGCGTTTGAGCAGTACTTC. Its protein product is CASSQPGQGAFEQYF.